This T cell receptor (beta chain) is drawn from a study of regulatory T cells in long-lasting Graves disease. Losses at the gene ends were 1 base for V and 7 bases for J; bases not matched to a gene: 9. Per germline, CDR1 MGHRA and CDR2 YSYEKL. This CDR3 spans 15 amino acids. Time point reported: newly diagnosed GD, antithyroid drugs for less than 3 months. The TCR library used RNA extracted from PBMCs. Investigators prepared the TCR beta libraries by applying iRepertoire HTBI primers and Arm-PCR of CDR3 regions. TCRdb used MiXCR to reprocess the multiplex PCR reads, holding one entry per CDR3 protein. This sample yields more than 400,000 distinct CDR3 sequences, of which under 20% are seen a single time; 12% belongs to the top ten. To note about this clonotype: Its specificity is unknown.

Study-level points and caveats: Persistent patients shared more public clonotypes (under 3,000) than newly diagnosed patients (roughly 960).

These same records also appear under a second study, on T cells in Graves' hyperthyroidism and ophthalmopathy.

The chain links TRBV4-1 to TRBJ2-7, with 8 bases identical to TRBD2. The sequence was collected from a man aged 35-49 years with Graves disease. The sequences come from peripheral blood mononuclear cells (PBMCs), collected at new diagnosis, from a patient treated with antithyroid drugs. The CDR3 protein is CASSQVRTSYNEQYF. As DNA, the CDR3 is TGCGCCAGCAGCCAAGTTCGGACTAGCTACAATGAGCAGTACTTC.